The TCR beta chain described here comes from a study of somatic mutations in cytotoxic T cells in rheumatoid arthritis. Points from the study as a whole: With age, CD8+ clonality increased in rheumatoid arthritis patients, whereas no such increase appeared in healthy controls. TRBV07 showed slight underrepresentation in rheumatoid arthritis patients, unadjusted for multiple comparisons.

TCRdb's table, derived via immunoSEQ multiplex PCR, lists solely in-frame clones and lacks some. The sample holds 20,000 or so clones, more than 65% seen once. For this clone: Its target is unknown.

Positive magnetic bead selection separated CD4+ and CD8+ cells, and flow cytometry confirmed purity. V shed 6 bases and J shed 4 bases, with 18 bases lying between them. CDR1 and CDR2 (germline): LNHDA, SQIVND (reference sequence). The CDR3 runs 15 residues. The chain is built from TRBV19 and TRBJ1-2, with D hard to call. The clonotype comes from a woman aged 50 to 60 in good health. What was sequenced was CD8+ T cells sorted from blood. The CDR3 is CASSEELLPPYGYTF. CDR3 nucleotide sequence: TGTGCCAGTAGCGAAGAGCTGCTTCCTCCCTATGGCTACACCTTC.